The entry that follows covers one TCR beta chain sequence. As yet, its antigen is unknown. The source of the sample is a study of persistence of HIV-infected CD4 T cells. Overall study: Median time on suppressive ART was seven to eight years. Study findings and constraints: Within sorted populations, more oligoclonal TCRs accompanied more oligoclonal proviruses. Antigen-responding cells were enriched for degenerate expanded CDR3beta sequences.

This was the immunoSEQ version 4 assay in survey mode. Sequenced by immunoSEQ multiplex PCR; TCRdb stores in-frame clones only, minus some. The table includes 20,000 to 25,000 clones, around two thirds detected once. Cells were stimulated with overlapping HIV-1 Gag 15-mer peptides. Sorting of responding CD4+ T cells relied on upregulated CD40 ligand together with CD69. The CDR3 totals 12 residues. CDR1 and CDR2 (germline): SGHAT, FQNNGV. V was clipped by 0 bases and J by 6 bases, with 4 bases between them. The clonotype originates from an adult man with HIV who was CMV-seropositive. Sequencing was performed on CD4+ T cells sorted from PBMCs after roughly 18-hour stimulation, taken from a patient who received antiretroviral therapy. This chain connects TRBV11-2 to TRBJ2-3; D uncertain. DNA of the CDR3: TGTGCCAGCAGCTTAGATGGCGATACGCAGTATTTT. As protein: CASSLDGDTQYF.